Below, 13 T cell receptor beta chains from the same sample are listed, as sequenced in a study of cytomegalovirus exposure and HLA in healthy donors. The study ran its PCR with 60 Vbeta and 13 Jbeta primers. Sequencing was performed with immunoSEQ multiplex PCR; in TCRdb, only in-frame clones are kept and a portion is missing. The data hold about 83,000 clones, with 70% to 75% observed a single time. Sequences were obtained from PBMCs. The receptors here all came from a man between 60 and 70 years old in good health and CMV-seronegative.

The J gene is TRBJ2-1, the V gene TRBV19, with TRBD2 matching 9 bases. Trimming at V came to 3 bases and at J to 8 bases, leaving 8 bases not matched to a gene. This CDR3 region has 15 residues. CDR1 is LNHDA and CDR2 is SQIVND in the germline V gene (reference sequence). The CDR3 DNA reads TGTGCCAGTAGTATGCGGCGGGGGGGCGTGGATGAGCAGTTCTTC. It is translated as CASSMRRGGVDEQFF.

The chain links TRBV7-3 to TRBJ2-1; TRBD1 matches 9 bases. Germline CDR1 SGHTA, CDR2 FQGTGA. The CDR3 has 16 residues. V shed 1 base and J 8 bases; nucleotides not matched to a gene: 9. For the CDR3, the DNA is TGTGCCAGCAGCTTAAACGGGGGACAGGGAGGGTATGAGCAGTTCTTC. It specifies CASSLNGGQGGYEQFF. Using reference TRBV7-3 and TRBJ2-1 for the parts outside the CDR3, the full variable domain is GAGVSQTPSNKVTEKGKYVELRCDPISGHTALYWYRQSLGQGPEFLIYFQGTGAADDSGLPNDRFFAVRPEGSVSTLKIQRTERGDSAVYLCASSLNGGQGGYEQFFGPGTRLTVL.

V gene TRBV19 combines with J gene TRBJ2-5; a possible D gene is TRBD2 (6 bases). V lost 5 bases and J 4 bases, leaving 11 bases between the germline ends. In germline, CDR1 is LNHDA, CDR2 SQIVND (reference sequence). The CDR3 is 13 residues long. CDR3 in DNA: TGTGCCAGTAGTCCCGGGACTCGAGAGACCCAGTACTTC. Protein: CASSPGTRETQYF.

This chain joins TRBV19 and TRBJ1-2; no definite D call. The V end was cut by 5 bases, the J end by 4 bases, with 17 bases between. CDR1 and CDR2 (germline): LNHDA, SQIVND (reference sequence). The CDR3 totals 15 residues. CDR3 DNA sequence: TGTGCCAGTAGTCGAGGGCAAGGGCAGTTCTATGGCTACACCTTC. It translates to CASSRGQGQFYGYTF.

CDR3 DNA sequence: TGTGCCAGCAGCCAAGATGGGGCGGGGGGCCAAGAGACCCAGTACTTC. This sequence encodes CASSQDGAGGQETQYF. The chain uses TRBV14 and TRBJ2-5; TRBD2 agrees at 8 bases. This CDR3 is built from 16 residues. CDR1 is SGHDN and CDR2 is FVKESK in the germline V gene. The junction had 4 bases not matched to a gene; V was cut back by 0 bases and J by 1 base.

The chain links TRBV27 to TRBJ1-1; 7 bases map to TRBD1. Looked up from germline, CDR1 is MNHEY and CDR2 is SMNVEV (reference sequence). The CDR3 has 14 amino acids. Trimming cost V 6 bases and J 0 bases; bases outside gene matches: 4. DNA of the CDR3: TGTGCCAGCAGGGCAGGGGGTGTGAACACTGAAGCTTTCTTT. It translates to CASRAGGVNTEAFF.

This chain joins TRBV5-6 and TRBJ1-4; no definite D call. The V and J ends lost 0 bases and 6 bases respectively, with 9 bases between them. This CDR3 is 14 amino acids long. The germline V gene encodes CDR1 SGHDT and CDR2 YYEEEE. As DNA, the CDR3 is TGTGCCAGCAGCTTGGGGGCAGGTTATGAAAAACTGTTTTTT. It specifies CASSLGAGYEKLFF.

This chain links TRBV9 with TRBJ2-5, with unresolved D. The CDR3 runs 16 residues. Germline lookup yields CDR1 SGDLS and CDR2 YYNGEE. Trimming removed 0 bases at V and 2 bases at J, with 14 bases between. Here the CDR3 DNA reads TGTGCCAGCAGCGTAGAGGTTTGGCGGCCTCAAGAGACCCAGTACTTC. It specifies CASSVEVWRPQETQYF.

In the case of this clone: An end of the junction differs from the germline gene, which may be a read error. The rearrangement links TRBV18 to TRBJ2-3; the D call may be TRBD1 or TRBD2 (6 bases each). Germline V gene data show CDR1 as KGHSH and CDR2 as LQKENI. The CDR3 consists of 15 residues. The CDR3 DNA is TGTGCCAGCTCTCCACGGGGGCGTATGACAGATACGCAGTATTTT. It specifies CASSPRGRMTDTQYF.

This clone was observed a few times. The chain couples TRBV6-6 to TRBJ2-7; the match to TRBD1 covers 7 bases. Germline V gene data show CDR1 as MNHNY and CDR2 as SVGAGI (reference sequence). Germline trimming cut 5 bases from V and 1 base from J; bases unmatched to any gene: 8. The CDR3 runs to 15 residues. CDR3 nucleotide sequence: TGTGCCAGCAGTCCTACCAGGGGGTTTTCCTACGAGCAGTACTTC. Amino acids: CASSPTRGFSYEQYF.

This chain joins TRBV13 and TRBJ1-4; no firm D call. V was shortened by 5 bases and J by 0 bases, with 10 bases between the two germline ends. The CDR3 loop spans 15 amino acids. The germline V gene has CDR1 PRHDT and CDR2 FYEKMQ (reference sequence). The CDR3 region has the DNA TGTGCCAGCAGCCTCCTTTCTGCAACTAATGAAAAACTGTTTTTT. Translated: CASSLLSATNEKLFF.

The CDR3 sequence: CASSQTAGGPLEQFF. CDR3 nucleotides: TGCGCCAGCAGCCAAACAGCGGGGGGTCCCTTGGAGCAGTTCTTC. This chain connects TRBV4-1 to TRBJ2-1; 9 bases agree with TRBD2. V shed 2 bases and J 10 bases; nucleotides not matched to a gene: 9. The CDR3 is 15 residues long. CDR1 is MGHRA, CDR2 YSYEKL, per germline.

The chain carries TRBV5-1 and TRBJ2-3; maybe TRBD2 (7 bases). Per germline, CDR1 SGHRS and CDR2 YFSETQ. Trimming cost V 6 bases and J 4 bases, with 15 bases left between them. The CDR3 length is 14 residues. As DNA, the CDR3 is TGCGCCAGCACAAGGGGAGGGGGAGCAGATACGCAGTATTTT. Its protein is CASTRGGGADTQYF.